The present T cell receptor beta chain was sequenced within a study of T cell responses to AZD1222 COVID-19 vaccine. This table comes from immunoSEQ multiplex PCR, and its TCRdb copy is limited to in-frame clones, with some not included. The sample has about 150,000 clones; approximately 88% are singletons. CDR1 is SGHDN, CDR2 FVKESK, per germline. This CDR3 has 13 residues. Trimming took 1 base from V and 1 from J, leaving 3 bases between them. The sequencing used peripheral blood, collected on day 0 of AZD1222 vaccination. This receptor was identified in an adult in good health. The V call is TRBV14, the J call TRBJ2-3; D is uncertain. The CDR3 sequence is CASSQGGTDTQYF. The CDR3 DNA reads TGTGCCAGCAGCCAAGGCGGCACAGATACGCAGTATTTT.